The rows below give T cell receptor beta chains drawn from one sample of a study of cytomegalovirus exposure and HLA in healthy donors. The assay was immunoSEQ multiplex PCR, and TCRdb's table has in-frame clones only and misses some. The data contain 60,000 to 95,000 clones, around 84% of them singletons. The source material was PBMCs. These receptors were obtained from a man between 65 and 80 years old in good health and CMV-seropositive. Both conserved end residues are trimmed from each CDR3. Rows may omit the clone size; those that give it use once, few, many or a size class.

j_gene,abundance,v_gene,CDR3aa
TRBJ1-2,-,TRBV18,ASSPGRDYGYT
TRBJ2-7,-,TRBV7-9,ASSETLAGSSYEQY
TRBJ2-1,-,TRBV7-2,ASSRTSGSYNEQF
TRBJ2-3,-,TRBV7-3,ASSLGQTNTQY
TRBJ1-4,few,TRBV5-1,ASSFQAGTGGFANEKLF
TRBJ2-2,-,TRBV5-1,ASSRDRVITGELF
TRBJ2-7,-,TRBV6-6,ASSYYPGGPYEQY
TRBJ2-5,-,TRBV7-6,ASSLGPQRGETQY
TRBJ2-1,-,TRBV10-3,AIAPGLAVHEQF
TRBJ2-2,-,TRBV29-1,SAGEQNTGELF
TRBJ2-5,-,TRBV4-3,ASSQGVTSGGMETQY
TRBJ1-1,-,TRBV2,ASSGGLRNTEAF
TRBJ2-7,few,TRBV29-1,SVQGSRERVEQY
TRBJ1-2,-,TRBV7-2,ASSLNSRANYGYT
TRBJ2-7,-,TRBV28,ASSLGGSYEQY
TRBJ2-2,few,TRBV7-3,ASSLGLNTGELF
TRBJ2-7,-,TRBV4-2,ASSQRVGTSGSYEQY
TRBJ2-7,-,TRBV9,ASSPRTSSYEQY
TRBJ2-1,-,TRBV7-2,ASRERGGYNEQF
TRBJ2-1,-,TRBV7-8,ASSYYSGGDYNEQF
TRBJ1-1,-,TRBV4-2,ASSRPLTGEAF
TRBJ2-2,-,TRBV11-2,ASSLALADTGELF
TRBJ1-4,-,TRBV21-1,ASSKRLVGESVLF
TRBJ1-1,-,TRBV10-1,ASSDRFQGSEAF
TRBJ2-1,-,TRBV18,ASSPTSGSADEQF
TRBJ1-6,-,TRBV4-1,ASRQGGADYDSPLH
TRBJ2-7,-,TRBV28,ASTMGVLSYEQY
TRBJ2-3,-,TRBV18,ASSPVGTETDTQY
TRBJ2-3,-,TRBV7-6,ASSTTGMSLDTQY
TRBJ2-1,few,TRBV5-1,ASSVPGHYNEQF
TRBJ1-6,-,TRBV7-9,ASSSRAKYSPLH